This is a list of T cell receptor beta chains from one sample in a study of cytomegalovirus exposure and HLA in healthy donors. TCRdb's table, derived via immunoSEQ multiplex PCR, lists solely in-frame clones and lacks some. The sample shows about 82,000 clones, under 80% of them seen only once. Specimen: PBMCs. The source is a human donor in good health. CDR3s include the opening cysteine and the closing phenylalanine or tryptophan. D genes are given only for firm matches. Size tells how often a clone was seen (once, few, many) or the class of an expanded clone, and some rows leave it out.

>once|TRBD1|TRBV7-9|TRBJ1-2
TGTGCCAGCAGCTCGATCCAGGGGGTGGGCTATGGCTACACCTTC
CASSSIQGVGYGYTF
>.|.|TRBV11-2|TRBJ1-3
TGTGCCAGCAGCTTAGAATTCTCTTCCGGTACCCGAAACACCATATATTTT
CASSLEFSSGTRNTIYF
>.|TRBD1|TRBV2|TRBJ1-1
TGTGCCAGCAGCGACAGGGCGAGGACTGAAGCTTTCTTT
CASSDRARTEAFF
>.|.|TRBV6-5|TRBJ2-2
TGTGCCAGCAGTTACGGGGGGATGGGGGCCGGGGAGCTGTTTTTT
CASSYGGMGAGELFF
>once|TRBD1|TRBV7-9|TRBJ1-6
TGTGCCAGCAGCCAGGACAGGGCTCGAATTTATAATTCACCCCTCCACTTT
CASSQDRARIYNSPLHF
>few|TRBD2|TRBV25-1|TRBJ2-5
TGTGCCAGCAGCCCGGGGGGTCAGACCCAGTACTTC
CASSPGGQTQYF
>.|.|TRBV19|TRBJ1-3
TGTGCCAGTAGTATCGGCGGGGGGTTCTCTGGAAACACCATATATTTT
CASSIGGGFSGNTIYF
>.|.|TRBV7-9|TRBJ1-1
TGTGCCAGCAGCCGGGGTGCCGCCGGGGAGCGAACTGAAGCTTTCTTT
CASSRGAAGERTEAFF
>.|TRBD1|TRBV2|TRBJ2-7
TGTGCCAGCAGTGAAGCGGGACAGGGAGACTACGAGCAGTACTTC
CASSEAGQGDYEQYF
>once|TRBD1|TRBV4-1|TRBJ1-1
TGCGCCAGCAGCCCCCGGACAGGAACGAACACTGAACCTTTCTTT
CASSPRTGTNTEPFF
>.|.|TRBV7-9|TRBJ1-1
TGTGCCAGCAGCTTGGGCGGGGGGAACACTGAAGCTTTCTTT
CASSLGGGNTEAFF
>few|TRBD1|TRBV6-5|TRBJ1-6
TGTGCCAGCAGCGGACAGGGTCCGCGCTCACCCCTCCACTTT
CASSGQGPRSPLHF
>.|.|TRBV6-6|TRBJ1-1
TGTGCGTCGGGGTATGAAGCTTTCTTT
CASGYEAFF
>.|.|TRBV27|TRBJ1-6
TGTGCCAGCAGTTTATCTCTTGGGGCAGCGTATAATTCACCCCTCCACTTT
CASSLSLGAAYNSPLHF
>.|.|TRBV7-6|TRBJ2-7
TGTGCCAGCAGCCCCCGGACGGTGGGTTGGACTTATTCCTACGAGCAGTACTTC
CASSPRTVGWTYSYEQYF
>.|TRBD2|TRBV5-4|TRBJ2-3
TGTGCCAGCAGCGCGGGACTAGCGGGGGCAATTATTGGCACAGATACGCAGTATTTT
CASSAGLAGAIIGTDTQYF
>.|.|TRBV6-5|TRBJ1-5
TGTGCCAGCAGCCAATGGCGGGGGGATCAGCCCCAGCATTTT
CASSQWRGDQPQHF
>.|.|TRBV5-4|TRBJ2-5
TGTGCCAGCAGCTTGGGCTTCGGTGAGACCCAGTACTTC
CASSLGFGETQYF
>.|.|TRBV29-1|TRBJ2-2
TGCAGCGTTATCCAGGGGTTGAACACCGGGGAGCTGTTTTTT
CSVIQGLNTGELFF
>.|TRBD1|TRBV4-3|TRBJ1-1
TGCGCCAGCAGCCAGACAGGGTACACTGAAGCTTTCTTT
CASSQTGYTEAFF
>.|.|TRBV6-5|TRBJ1-5
TGTGCCAGCAGGACTGTCAATCAGCCCCAGCATTTT
CASRTVNQPQHF
>.|TRBD2|TRBV5-1|TRBJ2-3
TGCGCCAGCAGCTTGGGGACTAGCGGGGCCAGCACAGATACGCAGTATTTT
CASSLGTSGASTDTQYF
>.|TRBD1|TRBV27|TRBJ1-6
TGTGCCAGCCGACTCAGACAGGGTGGCGCTCAGGCCTATAATTCACCCCTCCACTTT
CASRLRQGGAQAYNSPLHF
>once|.|TRBV14|TRBJ2-1
TGTGCCAGCAGCCAAGGGGCCAGGGGCTTTGAGCAGTTCTTC
CASSQGARGFEQFF
>.|TRBD1|TRBV6-6|TRBJ2-7
TGTGCCAGCAGTTCACGGGACAGGGCGTCCTACGAGCAGTACTTC
CASSSRDRASYEQYF
>.|TRBD1|TRBV6-4|TRBJ2-1
TGTGCCAGCAGTGACACCCCACAGGGGCTCGGCGAGCAGTTCTTC
CASSDTPQGLGEQFF
>.|.|TRBV9|TRBJ1-3
TGTGCCAGCAGCGTAGAAGGGGCCACCTCTGGAAACACCATATATTTT
CASSVEGATSGNTIYF
>.|.|TRBV7-2|TRBJ2-1
TGTGCCAGCAGCTTAGTCTCACTTCCTGAGAATGAGCAGTTCTTC
CASSLVSLPENEQFF
>.|TRBD1|TRBV4-1|TRBJ2-7
TGCGCCAGCAGTCCCGGGACAGGGGGCCCCTACGAGCAGTACTTC
CASSPGTGGPYEQYF
>.|.|TRBV7-2|TRBJ2-2
TGTGCCAGCAGCGATCCTCCGGGAATCTTAACCGGGGAGCTGTTTTTT
CASSDPPGILTGELFF